The 5 T cell receptor beta chains listed next were all sequenced from one sample in a study of blood T cell repertoires in COVID-19. Sequencing was performed with immunoSEQ multiplex PCR; in TCRdb, only in-frame clones are kept and a portion is missing. The sample lists approximately 300,000 clones, roughly 90% occurring once. Source material: PBMCs or T cells enriched from blood (not recorded which). These receptors came from a man aged 55-75 years who had recovered from COVID-19.

The V and J genes are TRBV5-4 and TRBJ2-5, with TRBD2 identical over 7 bases. Germline loops: CDR1 SGHNT, CDR2 YYREEE (reference sequence). The CDR3 contains 17 residues. Trimming took 4 bases from V and 5 from J; bases not matched to a gene: 17. The CDR3 spells CASSDDSRAGRWETQYF. The CDR3 DNA sequence: TGTGCCAGCAGCGACGACTCCAGAGCGGGACGGTGGGAGACCCAGTACTTC.

The chain joins TRBV19 to TRBJ1-1; no definite D call. V was cut by 2 bases and J by 0 bases, with 16 bases left in between. The CDR3 spans 17 residues. CDR1 is LNHDA and CDR2 is SQIVND in the germline V gene (reference sequence). CDR3 loop: CASSILREITMNTEAFF. CDR3 coding DNA: TGTGCCAGTAGTATATTACGAGAAATCACCATGAACACTGAAGCTTTCTTT.

The V call is TRBV28, the J call TRBJ1-3, with D possibly being TRBD1 (6 bases). Looked up from germline, CDR1 is MDHEN and CDR2 is SYDVKM. There are 14 residues in the CDR3. V shed 7 bases and J shed 3 bases, with 13 bases lying between them. The CDR3 region is CASIKKGVGNTIYF. As DNA, the CDR3 is TGTGCCAGCATCAAAAAGGGGGTTGGAAACACCATATATTTT. Based on the CDR3 plus reference TRBV28 and TRBJ1-3, the full variable domain is DVKVTQSSRYLVKRTGEKVFLECVQDMDHENMFWYRQDPGLGLRLIYFSYDVKMKEKGDIPEGYSVSREKKERFSLILESASTNQTSMYLCASIKKGVGNTIYFGEGSWLTVV.

The chain carries TRBV2 and TRBJ1-2, with a weak D call TRBD1 (5 bases). Per germline, CDR1 SNHLY and CDR2 FYNNEI. V shed 3 bases and J shed 4 bases, with 15 bases lying between them. This CDR3 is 15 amino acids long. The CDR3 protein is CASSEGQGRTYGYTF. CDR3 coding DNA: TGTGCCAGCAGTGAGGGGCAGGGTCGAACCTATGGCTACACCTTC.

V gene TRBV20-1 combines with J gene TRBJ1-6, with 7 bases matching TRBD1. The CDR3 covers 11 residues. Per germline, CDR1 DFQATT and CDR2 SNEGSKA (reference sequence). The J segment lost 14 bases and the V segment lost 6 bases, leaving 7 bases of the junction unmatched. CDR3 loop: CSAEQGLTLHF. The CDR3 bases are TGCAGTGCGGAACAGGGGCTCACCCTCCACTTT.